This T cell receptor beta chain was captured in a study of Tregs in tolerant kidney transplant recipients. Study-level results: In tolerant patients, donor-specific Tregs outgrew total Tregs, suggesting antigen-driven expansion. Biological reproducibility was not directly addressed in this study.

Thawed PBMCs were FACS-sorted into unstimulated CD4+CD25+CD127- regulatory T cells, CD4+CD25- non-regulatory cells, CD4 and CD8 cells. Sequencing used immunoSEQ multiplex PCR; TCRdb keeps in-frame clones, though not all of them. This table holds tens of thousands of clones, approximately 91% found once. As for this clone: Its antigen is unknown.

Trimming removed 4 bases from V and 6 bases from J; junction bases left unmatched: 8. There are 16 residues in the CDR3. Germline CDR1 and CDR2: MNHEY and SVGAGI. The origin of this receptor is a human donor who received a combined kidney and bone marrow transplant. The source was CD4+ T cells from blood, collected before the transplant. This chain uses TRBV6-5 with TRBJ1-4, with 10 bases fitting TRBD1. CDR3 DNA sequence: TGTGCCAGCAGTTCTTTCTCGACAGGGGGCTATGAAAAACTGTTTTTT. As protein: CASSSFSTGGYEKLFF.